The 2 T cell receptor beta chains below were found in one sample sequenced in a study of shared clonotypes between healthy human individuals. This table comes from immunoSEQ multiplex PCR, and its TCRdb copy is limited to in-frame clones, with some not included. The sample holds nearly 600,000 clones, around 95% seen once. Terminally differentiated effector memory CD45RA+ cells were excluded by CCR7 positive selection of CD45RO-negative cells. Material for sequencing was naive CD8+ T cells sorted from blood. Receptors were obtained from a woman in her twenties or thirties in good health.

This clone was recorded a few times. V gene TRBV5-4 combines with J gene TRBJ1-4, with 8 bases aligning to TRBD1. Germline values: CDR1 SGHNT, CDR2 YYREEE (reference sequence). Trimming removed 5 bases from V and 6 bases from J; junction bases left unmatched: 9. The CDR3 spans 15 residues. CDR3 coding DNA: TGTGCCAGCAGTTTACGTACAGGGGGGGATGAAAAACTGTTTTTT. Translating it yields CASSLRTGGDEKLFF.

This chain connects TRBV2 to TRBJ1-1, with D uncertain. Germline V CDR1 and CDR2: SNHLY, FYNNEI. This CDR3 has 11 amino acids. V was pared by 7 bases and J by 5 bases, with 8 bases between. CDR3 nucleotides: TGTGCCAGCACGATGGGGACTGAAGCTTTCTTT. Encoded protein: CASTMGTEAFF.